This is a list of T cell receptor beta chains from one sample in a study of blood T cell repertoires in COVID-19. Data came from immunoSEQ multiplex PCR; TCRdb stores just in-frame clones and leaves some out. The data hold approximately 320,000 clones, with approximately 85% observed a single time. Sequenced input: peripheral blood. The receptors originated from a human donor in a cohort sampled during active COVID-19. CDR3s include the opening cysteine and the closing phenylalanine or tryptophan. D genes are given only for firm matches. Size tells how often a clone was seen (once, few, many) or the class of an expanded clone, and some rows leave it out.

clone_size	d_call	j_call	v_call	cdr3_aa	cdr3_nt
-	-	TRBJ1-5	TRBV6-2/TRBV6-3	CASSYSANIGNQPQHF	TGTGCCAGCAGTTACTCGGCCAACATCGGCAATCAGCCCCAGCATTTT
-	-	TRBJ1-5	TRBV6-5	CASRGAGNQPQHF	TGTGCCAGCAGGGGGGCAGGGAATCAGCCCCAGCATTTT
-	-	TRBJ1-5	TRBV15	CATSKSQGSNQPQHF	TGTGCCACCAGCAAAAGTCAGGGCAGCAATCAGCCCCAGCATTTT
-	-	TRBJ1-3	TRBV6-5	CASSPEREGNTIYF	TGTGCCAGCAGTCCAGAGCGGGAGGGAAACACCATATATTTT
-	-	TRBJ2-1	TRBV27	CASSFDSYNEQFF	TGTGCCAGCAGTTTCGACAGCTACAATGAGCAGTTCTTC
-	-	TRBJ1-1	TRBV30	CAWNVLTGTEAFF	TGTGCCTGGAACGTCTTAACGGGGACTGAAGCTTTCTTT
-	TRBD1	TRBJ1-1	TRBV27	CASSWTGYTEAFF	TGTGCCAGCAGTTGGACAGGGTACACTGAAGCTTTCTTT
-	TRBD2	TRBJ2-3	TRBV15	CATSGLERGTDTQYF	TGTGCCACCAGCGGATTAGAGCGGGGGACAGATACGCAGTATTTT
-	-	TRBJ1-1	TRBV6-5	CASSLEGPNTEAFF	TGTGCCAGCAGCCTGGAGGGGCCGAACACTGAAGCTTTCTTT
-	-	TRBJ1-5	TRBV6-5	CASSLRDNQPQHF	TGTGCCAGCAGTTTAAGAGACAATCAGCCCCAGCATTTT
-	TRBD1	TRBJ2-2	TRBV4-1	CASSQPRDRGESTGELFF	TGCGCCAGCAGCCAACCCCGGGACAGGGGAGAAAGCACCGGGGAGCTGTTTTTT
-	TRBD2	TRBJ2-1	TRBV7-3	CASSLPSGGARNEQFF	TGTGCCAGCAGCTTACCTAGCGGGGGGGCACGCAATGAGCAGTTCTTC
-	-	TRBJ1-2	TRBV18	CASSPRFLLNNYGYTF	TGTGCCAGCTCACCCAGGTTTCTCCTAAACAACTATGGCTACACCTTC
once	TRBD1	TRBJ1-1	TRBV14	CASSQEEGGWPEAFF	TGTGCCAGCAGCCAAGAAGAAGGGGGCTGGCCTGAAGCTTTCTTT
-	-	TRBJ2-7	TRBV4-1	CASSQAGTPGRQYF	TGCGCCAGCAGCCAAGCAGGAACCCCCGGAAGGCAGTACTTC
-	TRBD2	TRBJ2-3	TRBV9	CASSEIAGTPDTQYF	TGTGCCAGCAGCGAGATAGCGGGGACCCCAGATACGCAGTATTTT
-	-	TRBJ2-3	TRBV9	CASSVHTDTQYF	TGTGCCAGCAGCGTCCACACAGATACGCAGTATTTT
few	TRBD1	TRBJ1-2	TRBV9	CASSSRTGDNGYTF	TGTGCCAGCAGCTCGCGGACAGGGGATAATGGCTACACCTTC
-	TRBD2	TRBJ2-7	TRBV7-9	CASSFLAGGPGAEQYF	TGTGCCAGCAGCTTCCTAGCGGGGGGGCCGGGGGCCGAGCAGTACTTC
few	-	TRBJ2-7	TRBV5-4	CASSLGQPPYEQYF	TGTGCCAGCAGCTTAGGACAGCCCCCCTACGAGCAGTACTTC
-	-	TRBJ2-1	TRBV24-1	CATSGGNNEQFF	TGTGCCACCAGTGGCGGGAACAATGAGCAGTTCTTC
few	-	TRBJ2-1	TRBV30	CAWTRGARGEQFF	TGTGCCTGGACCCGGGGGGCCCGCGGGGAGCAGTTCTTC
-	-	TRBJ1-1	TRBV5-4	CASSLGVPPGEAFF	TGTGCCAGCAGCTTGGGGGTTCCCCCGGGTGAAGCTTTCTTT